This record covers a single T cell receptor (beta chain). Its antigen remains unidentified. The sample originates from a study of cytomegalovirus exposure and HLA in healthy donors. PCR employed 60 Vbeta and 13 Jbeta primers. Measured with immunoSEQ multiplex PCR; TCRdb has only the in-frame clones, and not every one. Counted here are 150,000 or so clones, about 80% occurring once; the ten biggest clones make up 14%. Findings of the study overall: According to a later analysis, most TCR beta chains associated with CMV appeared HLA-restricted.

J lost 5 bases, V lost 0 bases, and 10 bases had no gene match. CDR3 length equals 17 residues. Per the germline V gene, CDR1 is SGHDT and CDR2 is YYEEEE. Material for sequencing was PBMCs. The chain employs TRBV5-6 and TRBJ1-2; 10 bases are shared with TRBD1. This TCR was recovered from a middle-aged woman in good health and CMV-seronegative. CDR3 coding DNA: TGTGCCAGCAGCTTGGCCGAAGGACAGGGGGAGCGGTATGGCTACACCTTC. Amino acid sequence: CASSLAEGQGERYGYTF.